This TCR beta chain was captured by sequencing in a study of post-analysis software for immune sequencing data. Study observations and caveats: Same-batch samples co-clustered strongly by F measure. Controls showed lower frequencies than patients for five TRBV segments, and TRBV5-6, TRBV5-1 and TRBV20-1 were among these.

The V gene's germline CDR1 is MNHEY and CDR2 SMNVEV (reference sequence). Germline trimming cut 2 bases from V and 1 base from J; bases unmatched to any gene: 6. This CDR3 has 16 residues. Unique molecular identifiers were present in the TCR beta cDNA libraries. TCRdb independently ran MiXCR on the PCR reads; one entry per CDR3 protein. Counted here are under 650,000 distinct CDR3 sequences, around 47% occurring once; the ten biggest clones make up 1.5% to 2%. As regards this clonotype: Its antigen is not identified.

The chain joins TRBV27 to TRBJ2-7; the match to TRBD1 covers 9 bases. The sequencing input was blood. The receptor comes from a girl aged 5-17 years with multiple sclerosis. The CDR3 DNA is TGTGCCAGCAGTTTAGGGGACAGGGTAAAGTCCTACGAGCAGTACTTC. Protein: CASSLGDRVKSYEQYF.